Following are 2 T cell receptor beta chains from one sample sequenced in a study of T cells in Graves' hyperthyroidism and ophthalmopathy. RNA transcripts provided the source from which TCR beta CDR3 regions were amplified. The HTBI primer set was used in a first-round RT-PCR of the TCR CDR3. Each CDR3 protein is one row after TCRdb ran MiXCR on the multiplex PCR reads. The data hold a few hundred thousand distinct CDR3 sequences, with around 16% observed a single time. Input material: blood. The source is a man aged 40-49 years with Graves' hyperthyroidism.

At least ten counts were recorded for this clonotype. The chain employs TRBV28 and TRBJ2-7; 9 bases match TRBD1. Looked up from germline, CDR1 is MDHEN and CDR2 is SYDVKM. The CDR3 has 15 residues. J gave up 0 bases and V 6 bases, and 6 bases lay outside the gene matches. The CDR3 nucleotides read TGTGCCAGCAGCGGGCCGGGACAGGGCTCCTACGAGCAGTACTTC. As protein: CASSGPGQGSYEQYF.

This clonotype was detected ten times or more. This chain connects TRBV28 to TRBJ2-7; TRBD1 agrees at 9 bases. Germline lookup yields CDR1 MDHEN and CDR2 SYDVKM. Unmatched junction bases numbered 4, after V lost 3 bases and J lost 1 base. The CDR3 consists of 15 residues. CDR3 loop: CASSLIGTGSYEQYF. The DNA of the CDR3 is TGTGCCAGCAGTTTGATTGGGACAGGGTCCTACGAGCAGTACTTC.